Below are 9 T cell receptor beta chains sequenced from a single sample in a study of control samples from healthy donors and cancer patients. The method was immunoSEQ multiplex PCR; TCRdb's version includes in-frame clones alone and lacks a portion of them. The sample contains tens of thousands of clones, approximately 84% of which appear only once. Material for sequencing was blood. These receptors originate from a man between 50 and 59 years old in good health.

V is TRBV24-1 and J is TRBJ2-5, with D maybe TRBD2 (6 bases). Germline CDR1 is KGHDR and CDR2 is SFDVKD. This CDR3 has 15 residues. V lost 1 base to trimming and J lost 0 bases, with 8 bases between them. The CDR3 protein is CATSDFGGYQETQYF. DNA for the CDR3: TGTGCCACCAGTGATTTCGGGGGTTACCAAGAGACCCAGTACTTC.

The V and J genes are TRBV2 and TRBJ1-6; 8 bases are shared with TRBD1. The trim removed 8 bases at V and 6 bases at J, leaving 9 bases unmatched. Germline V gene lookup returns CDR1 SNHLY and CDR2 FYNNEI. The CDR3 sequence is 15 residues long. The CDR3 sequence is CASSAWTGFNSPLHF. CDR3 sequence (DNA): TGTGCCAGCTCTGCTTGGACAGGGTTTAATTCACCCCTCCACTTT.

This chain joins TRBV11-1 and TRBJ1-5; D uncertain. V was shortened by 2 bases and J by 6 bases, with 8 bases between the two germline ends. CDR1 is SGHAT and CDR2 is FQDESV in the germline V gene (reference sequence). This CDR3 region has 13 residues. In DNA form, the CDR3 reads TGTGCCAGCAGCTTATCTTTGGGTCAGCCCCAGCATTTT. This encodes CASSLSLGQPQHF.

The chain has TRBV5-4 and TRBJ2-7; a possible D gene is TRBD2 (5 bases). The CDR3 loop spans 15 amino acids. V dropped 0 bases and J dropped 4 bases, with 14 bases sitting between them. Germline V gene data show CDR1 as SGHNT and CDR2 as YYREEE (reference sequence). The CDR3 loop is CASSLAWRGNYEQYF. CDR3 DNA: TGTGCCAGCAGCTTGGCGTGGCGAGGGAATTACGAGCAGTACTTC.

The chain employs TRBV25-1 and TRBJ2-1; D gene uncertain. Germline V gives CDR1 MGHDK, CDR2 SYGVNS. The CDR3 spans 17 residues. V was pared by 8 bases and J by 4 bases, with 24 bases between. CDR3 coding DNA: TGTGCCAGCGGGAAACAAGGGTATCTCCTGGGGTACAATGAGCAGTTCTTC. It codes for CASGKQGYLLGYNEQFF.

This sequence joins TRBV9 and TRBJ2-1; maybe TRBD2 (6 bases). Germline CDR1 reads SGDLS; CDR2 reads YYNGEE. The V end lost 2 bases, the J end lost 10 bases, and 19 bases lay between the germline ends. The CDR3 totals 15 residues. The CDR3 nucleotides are TGTGCCAGCAGCGTTATGGGGGGTACCTACGAAGAGCAGTTCTTC. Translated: CASSVMGGTYEEQFF. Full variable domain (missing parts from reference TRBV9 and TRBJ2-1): DSGVTQTPKHLITATGQRVTLRCSPRSGDLSVYWYQQSLDQGLQFLIQYYNGEERAKGNILERFSAQQFPDLHSELNLSSLELGDSALYFCASSVMGGTYEEQFFGPGTRLTVL.

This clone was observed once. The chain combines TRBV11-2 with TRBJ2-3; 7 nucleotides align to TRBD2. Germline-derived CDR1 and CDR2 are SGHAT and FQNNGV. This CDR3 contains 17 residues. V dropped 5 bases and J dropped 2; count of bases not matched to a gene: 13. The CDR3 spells CASSPFLGGSATDTQYF. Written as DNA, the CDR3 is TGTGCCAGCAGCCCCTTTCTGGGCGGGAGTGCCACAGATACGCAGTATTTT. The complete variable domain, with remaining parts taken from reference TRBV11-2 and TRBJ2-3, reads EAGVAQSPRYKIIEKRQSVAFWCNPISGHATLYWYQQILGQGPKLLIQFQNNGVVDDSQLPKDRFSAERLKGVDSTLKIQPAKLEDSAVYLCASSPFLGGSATDTQYFGPGTRLTVL.

As DNA, the CDR3 is TGTGCCAGCAGCTTGACTAGCGGGAGAAGAGATACGCAGTATTTT. This codes for CASSLTSGRRDTQYF. This chain uses TRBV5-4 with TRBJ2-3; 11 nucleotides match TRBD2. Germline CDR1 and CDR2: SGHNT and YYREEE (reference sequence). This CDR3 spans 15 amino acids. The V gene end was trimmed by 1 base and the J gene end by 5 bases; junction bases not matched to a gene: 3.

Here the CDR3 DNA reads TGCGCCAGCAGCTTGAGTAGCGGGAGGTTCGAGCAGTACTTC. It translates to CASSLSSGRFEQYF. This chain links TRBV5-1 with TRBJ2-7; TRBD2 aligns across 10 bases. CDR3 size: 14 residues. V shed 1 base and J 6 bases; nucleotides not matched to a gene: 4. CDR1 and CDR2 (germline): SGHRS, YFSETQ.